A single sample is the source of the 10 T cell receptor beta chains below, sequenced in a study of T cells in Graves' hyperthyroidism and ophthalmopathy. RNA transcripts provided the source from which TCR beta CDR3 regions were amplified. HTBI primers drove first-round RT-PCR of the TCR CDR3. TCRdb redid the calling of the multiplex PCR reads with MiXCR, one entry per CDR3 protein. Of 250,000 to 400,000 distinct CDR3 sequences in the sample, roughly 15% were seen once. Material: blood. The receptors originated from a woman in her thirties or forties with Graves' ophthalmopathy.

This clonotype was recorded at least ten times. V and J are TRBV11-2 and TRBJ2-1; D is uncertain. Trimming took 1 base from V and 6 from J, leaving 10 bases between them. CDR3 size: 14 residues. Germline loops: CDR1 SGHAT, CDR2 FQNNGV. The CDR3, as DNA: TGTGCCAGCAGCTTAGCTGGAGTGGTCAATGAGCAGTTCTTC. This gives the protein CASSLAGVVNEQFF.

The V and J genes are TRBV11-2 and TRBJ2-2; tentative D call: TRBD2 (6 bases). The germline CDR1 and CDR2 sequences are SGHAT and FQNNGV. The CDR3 has 19 residues. The V gene lost 2 bases and the J gene lost 6 bases, with 25 bases spanning the gap. The CDR3 reads CASSLSRARGNGPAGELFF. CDR3 sequence (DNA): TGTGCCAGCAGCTTAAGCCGGGCCCGGGGGAACGGGCCGGCCGGGGAGCTGTTTTTT.

This clonotype was seen ten or more times. The chain employs TRBV6-1 and TRBJ1-2, with TRBD1 matching over 8 bases. With 7 bases clipped from V and 2 bases from J, the junction kept 9 bases outside the gene matches. There are 15 residues in the CDR3. The germline V gene has CDR1 MNHNS and CDR2 SASEGT. CDR3 coding DNA: TGTGCCAGCACTTTAAGACAGGGGAGGAACTATGGCTACACCTTC. This gives the protein CASTLRQGRNYGYTF.

This clonotype was seen only a few times. The V and J genes are TRBV5-1 and TRBJ1-4; 10 bases map to TRBD1. V was clipped by 4 bases and J by 8 bases; unmatched bases: 5. This CDR3 spans 14 amino acids. CDR1 and CDR2 from the germline V gene are SGHRS and YFSETQ. This chain's CDR3 is CASSRTGGEEKLFF. CDR3 DNA: TGCGCCAGCAGCCGGACAGGGGGTGAGGAAAAACTGTTTTTT.

This clonotype has at least ten counts. The CDR3 DNA follows: TGTGCCAGCAGGGACCGAGGGGGGTACAATGAGCAGTTCTTC. Its translation is CASRDRGGYNEQFF. This chain joins TRBV6-1 and TRBJ2-1, with D perhaps assigned TRBD1 or TRBD2 (6 bases each). Per the germline V gene, CDR1 is MNHNS and CDR2 is SASEGT. The CDR3 consists of 14 residues. V was pared by 6 bases and J by 4 bases, with 13 bases between.

This clonotype has only a few counts. The V call is TRBV27, the J call TRBJ1-6; D is unclear. The CDR3 totals 12 residues. V lost 7 bases and J lost 13, with 14 bases in between. Germline CDR1 is MNHEY and CDR2 is SMNVEV (reference sequence). The CDR3 is CASKASGGPLHF. CDR3 DNA: TGTGCCAGCAAGGCGTCTGGTGGTCCCCTCCACTTT.

There are many counts of this clonotype. This chain uses TRBV6-1 with TRBJ2-1; D is unresolved. CDR1 and CDR2 (germline): MNHNS, SASEGT. This CDR3 has 14 residues. V shed 0 bases and J shed 5 bases, with 8 bases lying between them. DNA for the CDR3: TGTGCCAGCAGTGAAGCGGACGTACACAATGAGCAGTTCTTC. Residues: CASSEADVHNEQFF.

There are many counts of this clonotype. CDR3 protein: CASSYRDRGAFF. For the CDR3, the DNA is TGTGCCAGCAGTTACCGAGACAGGGGAGCTTTCTTT. The rearrangement links TRBV6-5 to TRBJ1-1; 8 bases are shared with TRBD1. The germline gives CDR1 MNHEY, CDR2 SVGAGI. The length of the CDR3 is 12 residues. Germline trimming cut 2 bases from V and 10 bases from J; bases unmatched to any gene: 3.

The chain links TRBV27 to TRBJ1-5, with 7 bases matching TRBD1. Trimming cost V 6 bases and J 6 bases; bases outside gene matches: 23. Germline lookup yields CDR1 MNHEY and CDR2 SMNVEV (reference sequence). CDR3 length: 19 amino acids. The DNA for the CDR3 is TGTGCCAGCAGGGACCCACCCCACAGGGGACTGGGGGAGAGTCAGCCCCAGCATTTT. Translating it yields CASRDPPHRGLGESQPQHF.

This clonotype was picked up many times. The rearrangement joins TRBV6-1 to TRBJ2-3; D tentatively reads TRBD1 or TRBD2 (5 bases each). The CDR3 is made up of 15 amino acids. V was shortened by 5 bases and J by 9 bases, with 21 bases between the two germline ends. CDR1 MNHNS and CDR2 SASEGT come from the germline V gene. For the CDR3, the DNA is TGTGCCAGCAGTTCCCGGGACCCCGCCGTTGACACGCAGTATTTT. Protein: CASSSRDPAVDTQYF.